Sequencing of this TCR beta chain was carried out in a study of blood T cell repertoires in COVID-19. Repertoires were generated with immunoSEQ multiplex PCR, while TCRdb's copy carries only in-frame clones and drops some. This sample has about 290,000 clones, with roughly 80% found just once. The sample was peripheral blood. The sequence came from a woman aged 45-59 years with active or convalescent COVID-19.

CDR3 in DNA: TGTGCCGCCACGGGGGACCCAGATACGCAGTATTTT. Encoded protein: CAATGDPDTQYF. The chain combines TRBV10-3 with TRBJ2-3, with a tentative D call TRBD2 (6 bases). Germline assignment: CDR1 ENHRY and CDR2 SYGVKD. The V end was cut by 11 bases, the J end by 4 bases, with 13 bases between. CDR3 size: 12 residues.